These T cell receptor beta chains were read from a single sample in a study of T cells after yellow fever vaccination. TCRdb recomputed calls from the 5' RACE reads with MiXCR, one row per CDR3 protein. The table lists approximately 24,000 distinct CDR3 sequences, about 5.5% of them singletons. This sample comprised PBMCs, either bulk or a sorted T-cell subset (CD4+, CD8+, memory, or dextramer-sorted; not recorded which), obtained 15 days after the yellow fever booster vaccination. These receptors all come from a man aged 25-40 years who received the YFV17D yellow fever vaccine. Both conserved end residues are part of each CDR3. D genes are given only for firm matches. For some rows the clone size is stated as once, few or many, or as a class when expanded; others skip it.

CDR3 protein: CSVELGGVEYF
CDR3 DNA: TGCAGCGTTGAACTCGGCGGGGTCGAGTACTTC
D gene: .
clone size: many
J gene: TRBJ2-7
V gene: TRBV29-1

CDR3 protein: CASSFLTSGSFGEQFF
CDR3 DNA: TGTGCCAGCAGCTTTCTGACTAGCGGGAGTTTTGGTGAGCAGTTCTTC
D gene: TRBD2
clone size: many
J gene: TRBJ2-1
V gene: TRBV7-6

CDR3 protein: CASSLAANHEQFF
CDR3 DNA: TGTGCCAGCAGCTTGGCAGCTAACCATGAGCAGTTCTTC
D gene: .
clone size: many
J gene: TRBJ2-1
V gene: TRBV11-1

CDR3 protein: CASSVTASYEQYF
CDR3 DNA: TGTGCCAGCAGCGTCACGGCCTCCTACGAGCAGTACTTC
D gene: .
clone size: many
J gene: TRBJ2-7
V gene: TRBV7-2

CDR3 protein: CASRTRGLTGELFF
CDR3 DNA: TGTGCCAGCAGGACCCGAGGTCTCACCGGGGAGCTGTTTTTT
D gene: .
clone size: many
J gene: TRBJ2-2
V gene: TRBV12-3/TRBV12-4

CDR3 protein: CSAGRRSTEAFF
CDR3 DNA: TGCAGTGCTGGGCGCCGGTCCACTGAAGCTTTCTTT
D gene: .
clone size: .
J gene: TRBJ1-1
V gene: TRBV20-1

CDR3 protein: CSAGPKGRYQPQHF
CDR3 DNA: TGCAGTGCTGGGCCGAAGGGAAGGTATCAGCCCCAGCATTTT
D gene: .
clone size: many
J gene: TRBJ1-5
V gene: TRBV20-1

CDR3 protein: CASSSLAGVETQYF
CDR3 DNA: TGTGCCAGCAGCTCTCTAGCGGGAGTTGAGACCCAGTACTTC
D gene: TRBD2
clone size: many
J gene: TRBJ2-5
V gene: TRBV7-8

CDR3 protein: CASSVAGTGGTDTQYF
CDR3 DNA: TGTGCCAGCAGCGTAGCTGGAACGGGAGGCACAGATACGCAGTATTTT
D gene: .
clone size: medium-sized
J gene: TRBJ2-3
V gene: TRBV9

CDR3 protein: CASSYTYRGYEQYF
CDR3 DNA: TGTGCCAGCAGTTACACGTACAGGGGCTACGAGCAGTACTTC
D gene: TRBD1
clone size: many
J gene: TRBJ2-7
V gene: TRBV6-5

CDR3 protein: CASSVEGQMDTEAFF
CDR3 DNA: TGTGCCAGCAGCGTAGAGGGACAGATGGACACTGAAGCTTTCTTT
D gene: TRBD1
clone size: many
J gene: TRBJ1-1
V gene: TRBV9

CDR3 protein: CASSLRGVNYGYTF
CDR3 DNA: TGTGCCAGCAGCTTGAGGGGCGTTAACTATGGCTACACCTTC
D gene: .
clone size: .
J gene: TRBJ1-2
V gene: TRBV5-6

CDR3 protein: CSAETGTSGIRQFF
CDR3 DNA: TGCAGTGCTGAGACCGGGACTAGCGGGATTCGTCAGTTCTTC
D gene: TRBD2
clone size: many
J gene: TRBJ2-1
V gene: TRBV20-1

CDR3 protein: CSARAVAKNIQYF
CDR3 DNA: TGCAGTGCAAGGGCAGTAGCCAAAAACATTCAGTACTTC
D gene: .
clone size: many
J gene: TRBJ2-4
V gene: TRBV20-1

CDR3 protein: CAWSPLWVGTEAFF
CDR3 DNA: TGTGCCTGGAGTCCTCTCTGGGTGGGGACTGAAGCTTTCTTT
D gene: .
clone size: many
J gene: TRBJ1-1
V gene: TRBV30

CDR3 protein: CASSYERGPQHF
CDR3 DNA: TGTGCCAGCAGTTACGAACGGGGGCCCCAGCATTTT
D gene: .
clone size: many
J gene: TRBJ1-5
V gene: TRBV6-2/TRBV6-3

CDR3 protein: CAITPGTGLGEQYF
CDR3 DNA: TGTGCCATCACCCCCGGGACAGGGCTAGGGGAGCAGTACTTC
D gene: TRBD1
clone size: many
J gene: TRBJ2-7
V gene: TRBV10-3

CDR3 protein: CASSLGPTGGNTF
CDR3 DNA: TGTGCCAGCAGCTTGGGGCCGACTGGAGGCAACACCTTC
D gene: .
clone size: .
J gene: TRBJ1-2
V gene: TRBV7-2

CDR3 protein: CSASHLAATFNEQFF
CDR3 DNA: TGCAGTGCTAGTCACCTAGCGGCGACTTTCAATGAGCAGTTCTTC
D gene: TRBD2
clone size: .
J gene: TRBJ2-1
V gene: TRBV20-1

CDR3 protein: CASSLEGTSGRFYNEQFF
CDR3 DNA: TGTGCCAGCAGCTTAGAGGGGACTAGCGGGCGGTTCTACAATGAGCAGTTCTTC
D gene: TRBD2
clone size: medium-sized
J gene: TRBJ2-1
V gene: TRBV11-2

CDR3 protein: CSVGGGGSTEAFF
CDR3 DNA: TGCAGCGTTGGCGGGGGGGGGAGCACTGAAGCTTTCTTT
D gene: .
clone size: many
J gene: TRBJ1-1
V gene: TRBV29-1

CDR3 protein: CASSLVDPWPFF
CDR3 DNA: TGTGCCAGCAGCTTAGTCGACCCATGGCCTTTCTTT
D gene: .
clone size: many
J gene: TRBJ1-1
V gene: TRBV7-9

CDR3 protein: CASRSSTGNQPQHF
CDR3 DNA: TGTGCCAGCCGGAGTTCGACAGGGAATCAGCCCCAGCATTTT
D gene: TRBD1
clone size: .
J gene: TRBJ1-5
V gene: TRBV28

CDR3 protein: CASSPGQPKTEAFF
CDR3 DNA: TGTGCCAGCAGCCCGGGACAGCCGAAAACTGAAGCTTTCTTT
D gene: TRBD1
clone size: many
J gene: TRBJ1-1
V gene: TRBV28

CDR3 protein: CASSIPNPTGVHGYTF
CDR3 DNA: TGTGCCAGTAGTATACCCAATCCCACAGGGGTACATGGCTACACCTTC
D gene: TRBD1
clone size: many
J gene: TRBJ1-2
V gene: TRBV19

CDR3 protein: CASSQLANTGELFF
CDR3 DNA: TGTGCCAGCAGCCAGCTAGCGAACACCGGGGAGCTGTTTTTT
D gene: .
clone size: many
J gene: TRBJ2-2
V gene: TRBV7-2

CDR3 protein: CASSLTPRSSYEQYF
CDR3 DNA: TGTGCCAGCAGCTTAACTCCTAGAAGCTCCTACGAGCAGTACTTC
D gene: .
clone size: few
J gene: TRBJ2-7
V gene: TRBV7-2

CDR3 protein: CASSLEGWSGPSTDTQYF
CDR3 DNA: TGTGCCAGCAGCTTGGAGGGTTGGAGCGGGCCTAGCACAGATACGCAGTATTTT
D gene: .
clone size: many
J gene: TRBJ2-3
V gene: TRBV5-6

CDR3 protein: CATQDRSRGGAQYF
CDR3 DNA: TGTGCCACCCAAGACCGGTCCCGCGGAGGGGCCCAGTACTTC
D gene: .
clone size: many
J gene: TRBJ2-5
V gene: TRBV6-6

CDR3 protein: CASSPGLAGETQYF
CDR3 DNA: TGCGCCAGCAGCCCGGGACTAGCGGGGGAGACCCAGTACTTC
D gene: TRBD2
clone size: many
J gene: TRBJ2-5
V gene: TRBV5-1

CDR3 protein: CASSRQERDIQYF
CDR3 DNA: TGTGCCAGCAGTCGACAGGAAAGGGACATTCAGTACTTC
D gene: .
clone size: many
J gene: TRBJ2-4
V gene: TRBV6-4

CDR3 protein: CATSGLGAFGETQYF
CDR3 DNA: TGTGCCACCAGCGGACTAGGGGCCTTTGGGGAGACCCAGTACTTC
D gene: TRBD2
clone size: many
J gene: TRBJ2-5
V gene: TRBV15

CDR3 protein: CASSQGPNKGSPLHF
CDR3 DNA: TGTGCCAGCTCACAGGGGCCCAACAAGGGATCACCCCTCCACTTT
D gene: .
clone size: many
J gene: TRBJ1-6
V gene: TRBV18

CDR3 protein: CASSFTQGAGKLFF
CDR3 DNA: TGTGCCAGCAGCTTCACACAGGGAGCAGGAAAACTGTTTTTT
D gene: .
clone size: many
J gene: TRBJ1-4
V gene: TRBV7-2

CDR3 protein: CASSKQGSDTQYF
CDR3 DNA: TGTGCCAGCAGCAAACAGGGGTCAGATACGCAGTATTTT
D gene: TRBD1
clone size: many
J gene: TRBJ2-3
V gene: TRBV7-2

CDR3 protein: CASSLGRAPGELFF
CDR3 DNA: TGCGCCAGCAGCTTGGGCCGGGCGCCCGGGGAGCTGTTTTTT
D gene: .
clone size: .
J gene: TRBJ2-2
V gene: TRBV5-1

CDR3 protein: CASSRGETGELFF
CDR3 DNA: TGTGCCAGCAGTCGGGGGGAGACCGGGGAGCTGTTTTTT
D gene: TRBD2
clone size: many
J gene: TRBJ2-2
V gene: TRBV5-4

CDR3 protein: CASSSDTGIYGYTF
CDR3 DNA: TGCGCCAGCAGCTCCGACACAGGGATCTATGGCTACACCTTC
D gene: .
clone size: medium-sized
J gene: TRBJ1-2
V gene: TRBV5-1

CDR3 protein: CASSQRRGAMVIQYF
CDR3 DNA: TGCGCCAGCAGCCAACGAAGGGGGGCGATGGTCATTCAGTACTTC
D gene: .
clone size: many
J gene: TRBJ2-4
V gene: TRBV4-3

CDR3 protein: CASSLGQGLSSYNEQFF
CDR3 DNA: TGTGCCAGCAGCTTAGGCCAGGGGCTAAGCTCCTACAATGAGCAGTTCTTC
D gene: .
clone size: many
J gene: TRBJ2-1
V gene: TRBV7-9

CDR3 protein: CASSLAGGIYNEQFF
CDR3 DNA: TGTGCCAGCAGCTTGGCAGGGGGCATCTACAATGAGCAGTTCTTC
D gene: TRBD1
clone size: many
J gene: TRBJ2-1
V gene: TRBV7-9

CDR3 protein: CATIRLAETNEQFF
CDR3 DNA: TGTGCCACTATTCGACTAGCGGAGACCAATGAGCAGTTCTTC
D gene: TRBD2
clone size: many
J gene: TRBJ2-1
V gene: TRBV28

CDR3 protein: CASSVGADTQYF
CDR3 DNA: TGTGCCAGCAGTGTCGGTGCAGATACGCAGTATTTT
D gene: .
clone size: many
J gene: TRBJ2-3
V gene: TRBV2

CDR3 protein: CSAPRHEHYEQYF
CDR3 DNA: TGCAGTGCCCCGCGGCATGAGCACTACGAGCAGTACTTC
D gene: .
clone size: many
J gene: TRBJ2-7
V gene: TRBV20-1

CDR3 protein: CASSFGYSRGGYEQFF
CDR3 DNA: TGTGCCAGCAGCTTCGGTTATTCCCGAGGTGGTTATGAGCAGTTCTTC
D gene: .
clone size: many
J gene: TRBJ2-1
V gene: TRBV7-2

CDR3 protein: CSVGVTSGSRELFF
CDR3 DNA: TGCAGCGTTGGGGTGACTAGCGGGAGCCGGGAGCTGTTTTTT
D gene: TRBD2
clone size: many
J gene: TRBJ2-2
V gene: TRBV29-1

CDR3 protein: CASTPEGNEQFF
CDR3 DNA: TGTGCCAGCACACCCGAAGGTAATGAGCAGTTCTTC
D gene: .
clone size: many
J gene: TRBJ2-1
V gene: TRBV5-5

CDR3 protein: CASSRGGTYGYTF
CDR3 DNA: TGTGCCAGCAGCCGCGGGGGTACTTATGGCTACACCTTC
D gene: .
clone size: many
J gene: TRBJ1-2
V gene: TRBV5-4

CDR3 protein: CASTSRGRAGGSYQPQHF
CDR3 DNA: TGTGCCAGTACGTCGAGGGGTAGGGCAGGGGGTAGCTATCAGCCCCAGCATTTT
D gene: TRBD1
clone size: few
J gene: TRBJ1-5
V gene: TRBV19

CDR3 protein: CASSKENIQYF
CDR3 DNA: TGTGCCAGCAGTAAAGAAAACATTCAGTACTTC
D gene: .
clone size: many
J gene: TRBJ2-4
V gene: TRBV28

CDR3 protein: CASSQEILNRGYEQYF
CDR3 DNA: TGCGCCAGCAGCCAAGAGATCTTAAACCGGGGGTACGAGCAGTACTTC
D gene: .
clone size: many
J gene: TRBJ2-7
V gene: TRBV4-3

CDR3 protein: CASKGLGVNTEAFF
CDR3 DNA: TGTGCCAGTAAAGGGCTGGGGGTGAACACTGAAGCTTTCTTT
D gene: .
clone size: many
J gene: TRBJ1-1
V gene: TRBV19

CDR3 protein: CASSLRGSGANVLTF
CDR3 DNA: TGTGCCAGCAGCTTGCGGGGATCTGGGGCCAACGTCCTGACTTTC
D gene: .
clone size: many
J gene: TRBJ2-6
V gene: TRBV5-6

CDR3 protein: CAWSAILATQYF
CDR3 DNA: TGTGCCTGGAGTGCTATACTAGCGACGCAGTATTTT
D gene: TRBD2
clone size: many
J gene: TRBJ2-3
V gene: TRBV30

CDR3 protein: CSLGLPNTYEQYF
CDR3 DNA: TGCAGTCTCGGACTACCCAATACCTACGAGCAGTACTTC
D gene: .
clone size: .
J gene: TRBJ2-7
V gene: TRBV20-1